The TCR beta chain described here comes from a study of blood T cell repertoires in COVID-19. Looking at the study overall: Acute-phase and convalescent COVID-19 samples originated in the United States, Italy and Spain. In each case, the material was cDNA or gDNA derived from T cells, B-cell-depleted T cells, or PBMCs.

How the authors handled the data: Nucleated cell number was recorded as an estimate derived from reference gene primer amplification. Measured with immunoSEQ multiplex PCR; TCRdb has only the in-frame clones, and not every one. That table furnishes V, J and clone size, whereas the DNA furnished D and trimming. Altogether 150,000 to 170,000 clones are present, 83% being singletons, with the ten largest covering about 12%. One Seattle source followed patients from active infection through their disease course. There are 16 residues in the CDR3. Germline CDR1 is ENHRY and CDR2 is SYGVKD. With V trimmed by 6 bases and J by 0 bases, 8 bases remained unmatched. This clone was counted once.

Sample: peripheral blood. This chain uses TRBV10-3 with TRBJ1-1; 9 bases match TRBD1. The receptor comes from an older woman with COVID-19, enrolled during active disease. The CDR3, as DNA: TGTGCCATCAGATCCGGGACAGGGATCATGAACACTGAAGCTTTCTTT. Protein product: CAIRSGTGIMNTEAFF.